The 5 T cell receptor beta chains below were found in one sample sequenced in a study of T cell repertoires in cytomegalovirus infection. Each CDR3 protein gets one entry after TCRdb re-called the reads with MiXCR. The data show about 830,000 distinct CDR3 sequences, approximately 32% seen once. No antigen is known for these receptors. This sample comprised cultured CD8+ T cells from PBMCs, obtained from culture after CMV antigen stimulation. All receptors derive from a human donor in good health (CMV status not recorded). Some clones in this sample may be carry-over from other donors' samples.

This clonotype was detected ten times or more. The chain joins TRBV7-9 to TRBJ2-3; 10 bases line up with TRBD2. After removal of 4 bases from V and 1 base from J, the junction contained 2 bases not matched to a gene. The germline V gene encodes CDR1 SEHNR and CDR2 FQNEAQ (reference sequence). The CDR3 is 15 amino acids. This chain's CDR3 is CASSSSGGGTDTQYF. DNA of the CDR3: TGTGCCAGCAGCTCTAGCGGGGGCGGCACAGATACGCAGTATTTT.

This chain joins TRBV27 and TRBJ1-5; TRBD1 is a possible D gene (6 bases). The CDR3 length is 14 residues. Trimming left V 7 bases short and J 1 base short, with 11 bases between. Germline V gives CDR1 MNHEY, CDR2 SMNVEV (reference sequence). This CDR3 reads CASTSTGSNQPQHF. The CDR3 bases are TGTGCCAGCACTTCGACAGGAAGCAATCAGCCCCAGCATTTT.

This chain joins TRBV20-1 and TRBJ2-7; 9 nucleotides agree with TRBD2. The CDR3 is 15 amino acids. J was trimmed by 0 bases and V by 1 base; bases with no gene match: 4. Looked up from germline, CDR1 is DFQATT and CDR2 is SNEGSKA (reference sequence). CDR3 in amino acids: CSARALAGFSYEQYF. The CDR3 region has the DNA TGCAGTGCTAGAGCCCTAGCGGGGTTCTCCTACGAGCAGTACTTC.

J is TRBJ2-1 and V is TRBV15; 12 bases are a match to TRBD2. CDR1 is LNHNV and CDR2 is YYDKDF in the germline V gene (reference sequence). The CDR3 is made up of 17 amino acids. Germline trimming cut 5 bases from V and 4 bases from J; bases unmatched to any gene: 9. CDR3: CATSRSWTSGAYNEQFF. The CDR3 coding sequence is TGTGCCACCAGCCGATCCTGGACTAGCGGGGCTTACAATGAGCAGTTCTTC. The full variable domain, in which reference TRBV15 and TRBJ2-1 provide the parts outside the CDR3, is DAMVIQNPRYQVTQFGKPVTLSCSQTLNHNVMYWYQQKSSQAPKLLFHYYDKDFNNEADTPDNFQSRRPNTSFCFLDIRSPGLGDTAMYLCATSRSWTSGAYNEQFFGPGTRLTVL.

At least ten counts were recorded for this clonotype. The chain has TRBV7-9 and TRBJ2-7; no firm D call. V was trimmed by 1 base and J by 5 bases, leaving 9 bases between them. Germline CDR1 SEHNR, CDR2 FQNEAQ (reference sequence). The CDR3 covers 13 residues. CDR3 residues: CASSLGPPHEQYV. The DNA for the CDR3 is TGTGCCAGCAGCTTAGGGCCCCCCCACGAGCAGTACGTC.